The sequence of this TCR beta chain was determined in a study of cytomegalovirus exposure and HLA in healthy donors (TCRdb year 2017). Study-level background: An earlier analysis of some 550 of the donors reported roughly 300 Gb of sequence data and about 100 million unique TCR beta sequences from about 179 million T cells. About 310 gigabases of sequencing data and approximately 93 million unique TCR sequences were included in an early release covering roughly 600 HLA-typed donors. The genetic ancestry cluster associated with self-reported Caucasian donors included approximately 85% of the 398 genotyped donors. The study aimed to test whether signatures of past pathogen exposure could be identified by cataloging public T cell receptors. The study used immunosequencing to profile the T cell repertoires of about 670 subjects and linked those repertoires to cytomegalovirus serostatus. A separate validation cohort of some 130 different subjects was used in addition to the roughly 670-subject first cohort. The study combined high-throughput TCR immunosequencing, statistical association of individual TCRs with disease status, and machine learning to predict cytomegalovirus infection status. To study patterns of TCR occurrence, a later analysis re-analyzed previously published TCR beta repertoires from around 700 donors and added high-resolution HLA genotyping. In the later analysis, no new phenotypic data were used to find candidate immune exposures; instead, reliance was placed on TCR beta sequences and their occurrence across donors. An earlier analysis of around 580 of the donors used high-throughput TCR beta sequencing to judge whether each TCR beta V gene segment behaved as functional or pseudogenic. Donor age, sex, ethnicity and CMV serostatus were compiled together with the repertoire data. Genome-wide SNP genotypes for about three fifths of the roughly 670 donors were used in a later genetic analysis, which treated that subset as a discovery cohort. All discovery cohort repertoires had been generated on a single sequencing platform. HLA typing covered class I and class II loci at four-digit resolution. Typing coverage differed by locus: A, B, C, DRB1 and DQB1 were typed in roughly 620-640 donors, DQA1 in 500 to 550, DPA1 in 600 to 610, and DPB1 in about 450. About five DR-DQ haplotypes were treated as single units for association and clustering because of strong linkage in the cohort. On average, approximately 250,000 unique TCR beta nucleotide sequences were sequenced per donor among 300 to 500 genotyped donors of the cohort, with roughly 18% of those sequences being non-productive.

The paper's findings and limits, for the study overall: The only immune exposure information available for the cohort was CMV serostatus. In this cohort, only TCR beta chains were sequenced, and detectable features were limited by the absence of alpha or paired-chain data. The earlier analysis of nearly 600 of the donors excluded around 17 rarely observed V segments, including chromosome 9 orphons, because counts were too low. Linkage disequilibrium might explain the correlated functional status among segregating V segments, but an unknown experimental factor could not be excluded. In a later analysis, HLA-associated TCR beta chains showed more clonal expansion and lower generation probabilities than non-associated chains that were equally common. Because HLA typing was missing for some donors at each locus, association tests included only the typed subset. In a later genetic analysis, a missense DCLRE1C variant was associated with V-gene and J-gene trimming of TCR beta chains, and the association was replicated in an independent cohort. The authors suggested that the approach could potentially be extended to other disease states and immunological phenotypes. A group of highly shared sequence variants was considered likely to be a technical artifact of the sequencing pipeline. Sequencing depth was assumed to be roughly uniform across donors in the presence/absence analyses, though that assumption may not hold. Broadly in line with IMGT annotations, most TCR beta V segments showed up in productive rearrangements about 87% or about 30% of the time in an earlier analysis of several hundred of the donors. Assigning TCR associations to individual alleles was difficult when HLA alleles, especially DR and DQ, strongly co-occurred. According to a later genetic analysis, donors in an Asian-associated ancestry cluster had fewer N-insertions in productive TCRs than the approximately 650-donor mean. Cytomegalovirus status was reported to be diagnosed by the classifier with high specificity and sensitivity in both the original and validation cohorts. Specific HLA alleles were associated with over 15,000 TCR beta sequences at a false discovery rate of 0.05 in a later analysis. A few of the identified cytomegalovirus-associated TCR beta chains were confirmed in vitro to be specific for cytomegalovirus antigens. Because the 87-base-pair reads could not distinguish some IMGT-functional V segments, including TRBV6-2 and TRBV6-3, those segments were excluded. According to a later analysis, most CMV-associated TCR beta chains appeared to be HLA-restricted, and the HLA associations seemed to be driven largely by CMV exposure. A further reported finding was that TCR beta sequences accurately predicted the HLA-A and HLA-B alleles for most subjects in the first cohort. According to a later analysis, parvovirus B19, influenza, CMV and Epstein-Barr virus appeared linked to several top co-occurrence clusters. A total of fewer than 200 TCR beta chains were listed by the study as associated with cytomegalovirus. In a later analysis, the rate of TCR association differed among HLA loci, with DRB1 alleles having the most associated TCRs and HLA-C alleles having the fewest. Across donors, most TCR sequences were observed very rarely, whereas some public TCRs were present in many individuals.

Library prep was done by the immunoSEQ multiplex PCR assay. For the multiplex PCR, a mixture combining 60 forward primers for TCR Vbeta segments and 13 reverse primers for TCR Jbeta segments was used. The CDR3 region of rearranged TCR beta genes was amplified from genomic DNA by a multiplex PCR assay. The amplified TCR beta libraries were sequenced on the Illumina HiSeq System as 87-base-pair reads. The original pipeline was this. In a later analysis, roughly 80 million unique TCR beta chains were counted across the roughly 700 repertoires, and roughly 10 million of these chains were shared by at least two donors. Raw reads were error-corrected and collapsed into unique sequences by a nearest-neighbor algorithm in which closely related sequences were merged to remove PCR and sequencing errors. V, D and J gene segments were assigned by aligning CDR3 sequences to IMGT reference sequences. For a sequence to be retained, a match of at least six nucleotides was required to both a V gene segment and a J gene segment. Rearrangements were classified as productive when the CDR3 lacked stop codons and remained in frame with V and J, and all other rearrangements were classified as non-productive. Following IMGT convention, CDR3 was defined as the stretch from the second conserved V-encoded cysteine up to the conserved J-encoded phenylalanine. Sequences without an unambiguous match to a single V gene segment were excluded from the earlier analysis of over 500 of the donors. In an earlier analysis of approximately 590 of the donors, V segments were called functional above 56.7% productive rearrangements and were called segregating when the between-donor standard deviation exceeded 5%. A statistical classification framework was built to diagnose cytomegalovirus status from the catalog of TCR beta chain sequences. A later analysis assigned V and J genes by comparing TCR nucleotide sequences with IMGT/GENE-DB human TR gene sequences. A later analysis assigned CDR3 sequences and most-parsimonious VDJ recombination scenarios with the TCRdist pipeline. In a later analysis, each TCR beta chain was defined by its CDR3 amino acid sequence together with its V-gene family, and reads lacking a unique V-gene family were excluded. To address suspected cross-contamination and a sequencing artifact, a later analysis removed over 500 highly shared, low-generation-probability nucleotide sequences. For each public chain, a later analysis derived a clonal expansion index from normalized ranks of inferred template counts within each repertoire. A later analysis computed generation probabilities with a VDJ recombination model fitted to out-of-frame rearrangements, and checked the results against IGoR. In a later analysis, TCR-TCR, TCR-HLA and TCR-CMV co-occurrence was scored with hypergeometric tests, and a repertoire-size bias correction was applied to TCR pairs. In a later analysis, false discovery rates were estimated by permuting HLA or CMV assignments 20 times. In a later analysis, co-occurring TCRs were grouped using DBSCAN, with TCRdist sequence similarity added in when clustering inside HLA-allele-positive subsets. Repertoires with fewer than 30,000 or more than 120,000 public chains, plus five repertoires with anomalous nucleotide sharing, were excluded from co-occurrence clustering. TCRdb mirrors the immuneACCESS table, restricted to in-frame sequences. Some clones are absent from its copies; in checked studies, under half trace to an unresolved V gene, and the reason for the others is unknown. That table is the source of V, J and clone size, and D and trimming were worked out from the DNA. The sample contains 110,000 to 150,000 clones, 60% to 80% of them found a single time. Jointly, the top ten make up roughly 4.2% of the sample.

The cohort consisted of 650 to 850 healthy bone marrow donors. At the time of sampling, all cohort members were nominally healthy, though unrecorded immune exposures were likely present. The donor was CMV seronegative and belonged to the group of around 350 seronegative cohort members. A peripheral blood sample was collected from each donor, and TCR beta sequencing was performed on peripheral blood mononuclear cells. The Qiagen DNeasy Blood Extraction Kit was used to extract genomic DNA from the blood cell samples. For this clone: No antigen is known for it. Nothing much larger sits one base from this clone, and base qualities are not available.

V sheds 5 bases and J sheds 1 base, leaving 19 bases between their ends. Taken from cysteine to phenylalanine, the CDR3 has 17 residues. This entry keeps only the CDR3 DNA: 51 bases, framed from base 1. As encoded in the germline V gene, CDR1 is SGHTS while CDR2 is YDEGEE. This clonotype was sampled from a male donor in good health and CMV-seronegative. Sequenced sample: PBMCs. The chain couples TRBV5-8 to TRBJ2-1; the D gene is perhaps TRBD2, from 6 matching bases. The CDR3 amino acid sequence is: CASRLGLLLDSYNEQFF. The sequence in DNA is TGTGCCAGCAGACTGGGACTCCTCCTGGATTCCTACAATGAGCAGTTCTTC. The CDR3 plus the reference TRBV5-8 and TRBJ2-1 genes for the other parts give the full variable domain: EAGVTQSPTHLIKTRGQQATLRCSPISGHTSVYWYQQALGLGLQFLLWYDEGEERNRGNFPPRFSGRQFPNYSSELNVNALELEDSALYLCASRLGLLLDSYNEQFFGPGTRLTVL.